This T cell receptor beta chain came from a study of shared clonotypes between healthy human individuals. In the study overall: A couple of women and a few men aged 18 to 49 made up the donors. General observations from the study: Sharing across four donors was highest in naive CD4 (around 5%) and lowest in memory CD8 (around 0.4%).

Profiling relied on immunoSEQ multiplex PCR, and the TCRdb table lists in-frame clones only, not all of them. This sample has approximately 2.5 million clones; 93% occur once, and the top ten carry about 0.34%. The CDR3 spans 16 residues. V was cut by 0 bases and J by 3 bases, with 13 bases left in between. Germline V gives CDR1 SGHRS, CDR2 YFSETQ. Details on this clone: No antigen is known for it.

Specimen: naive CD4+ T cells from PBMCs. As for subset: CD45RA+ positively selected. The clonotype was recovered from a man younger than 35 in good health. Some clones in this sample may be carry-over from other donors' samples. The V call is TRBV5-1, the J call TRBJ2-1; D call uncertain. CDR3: CASSLDVNSDYNEQFF. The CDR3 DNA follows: TGCGCCAGCAGCTTGGATGTTAACTCGGACTACAATGAGCAGTTCTTC.